The entry below describes one T cell receptor beta chain. Libraries were prepared by immunoSEQ multiplex PCR; TCRdb keeps only in-frame clonotypes and omits some of them. The repertoire has about 480,000 clones, approximately 88% of them found once; the top ten carry over 1.5%. The data stem from a study of blood T cell repertoires in COVID-19. Participants' reported clinical history set cohort assignment. J gave up 7 bases and V 2 bases, and 5 bases lay outside the gene matches. CDR3 length: 14 amino acids. Germline V CDR1 and CDR2: SGHRS, YFSETQ. V and J are TRBV5-1 and TRBJ2-1, with 8 nucleotides matching TRBD2. Sequencing input: PBMCs or T cells enriched from blood (not recorded which). The TCR comes from a woman aged 40 to 50 who had recovered from COVID-19. The CDR3 coding sequence is TGCGCCAGCAGCTTAGGGACTAGTAAGAATGAGCAGTTCTTC. Protein: CASSLGTSKNEQFF.